One and the same sample provided the 4 T cell receptor beta chains below, sequenced in a study of control samples from healthy donors and cancer patients. Generated by immunoSEQ multiplex PCR, the TCRdb table keeps only in-frame clones and is missing some. The sample records tens of thousands of clones, 88% being singletons. The sequencing input was blood. Receptor source: a woman between 70 and 85 years old in good health.

J is TRBJ1-1 and V is TRBV7-9; tentatively, D is TRBD1 (6 bases). The V end was cut by 5 bases, the J end by 5 bases, with 9 bases between. The CDR3 is 12 residues long. From germline, CDR1 is SEHNR and CDR2 FQNEAQ (reference sequence). CDR3 residues: CASSQGGTEAFF. CDR3 nucleotide sequence: TGTGCCAGCAGCCAAGGGGGGACTGAAGCTTTCTTT.

The genes are TRBV7-9 and TRBJ1-1; D might be TRBD1 (6 bases). The CDR3 consists of 14 residues. Germline V gene lookup returns CDR1 SEHNR and CDR2 FQNEAQ (reference sequence). Trimming shortened V by 8 bases and J by 0 bases, and 13 bases separated the two germline ends. The CDR3 DNA is TGTGCCAGCCTTAGCACAGGGATGAACACTGAAGCTTTCTTT. Protein sequence: CASLSTGMNTEAFF.

Only one count was recorded for this clone. The chain combines TRBV5-1 with TRBJ1-2; D unresolved. V dropped 0 bases and J dropped 4 bases, with 13 bases sitting between them. The CDR3 totals 15 residues. Germline loops: CDR1 SGHRS, CDR2 YFSETQ. CDR3 in amino acids: CASSLGQSEGYGYTF. The CDR3 DNA is TGCGCCAGCAGCTTGGGGCAGTCTGAGGGCTATGGCTACACCTTC.

This clone appeared a single time. This chain uses TRBV11-2 with TRBJ2-7; D may be TRBD1 (5 bases). V was cut by 5 bases and J by 3 bases, with 14 bases left in between. CDR1 is SGHAT and CDR2 is FQNNGV in the germline V gene. The CDR3 spans 14 residues. The CDR3 protein is CASSRGHNNYEQYF. In DNA form, the CDR3 reads TGTGCCAGCAGCAGAGGACACAACAACTACGAGCAGTACTTC.